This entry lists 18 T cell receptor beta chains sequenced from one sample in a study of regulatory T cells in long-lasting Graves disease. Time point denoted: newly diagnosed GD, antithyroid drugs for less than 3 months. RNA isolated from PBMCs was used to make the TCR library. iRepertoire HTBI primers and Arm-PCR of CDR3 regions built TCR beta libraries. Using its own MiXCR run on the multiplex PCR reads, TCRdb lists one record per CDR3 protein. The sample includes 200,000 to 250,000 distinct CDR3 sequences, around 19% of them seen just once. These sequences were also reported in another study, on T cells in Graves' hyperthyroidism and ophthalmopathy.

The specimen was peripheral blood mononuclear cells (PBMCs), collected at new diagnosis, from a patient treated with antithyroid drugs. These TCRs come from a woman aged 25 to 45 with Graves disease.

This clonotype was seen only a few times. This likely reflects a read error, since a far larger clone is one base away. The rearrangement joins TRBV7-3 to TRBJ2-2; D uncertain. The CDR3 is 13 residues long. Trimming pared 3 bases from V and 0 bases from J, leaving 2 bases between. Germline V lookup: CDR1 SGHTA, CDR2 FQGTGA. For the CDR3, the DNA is TGTGCCAGCAGCTTCCCGAACACCGGGGAGCTGTTTTTT. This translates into CASSFPNTGELFF.

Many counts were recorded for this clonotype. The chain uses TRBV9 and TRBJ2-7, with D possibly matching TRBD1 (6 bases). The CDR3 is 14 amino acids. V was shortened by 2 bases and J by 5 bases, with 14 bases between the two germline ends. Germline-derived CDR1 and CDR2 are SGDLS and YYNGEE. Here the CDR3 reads CASSVGDTLHEQYF. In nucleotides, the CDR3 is TGTGCCAGCAGCGTGGGGGACACCCTACACGAGCAGTACTTC.

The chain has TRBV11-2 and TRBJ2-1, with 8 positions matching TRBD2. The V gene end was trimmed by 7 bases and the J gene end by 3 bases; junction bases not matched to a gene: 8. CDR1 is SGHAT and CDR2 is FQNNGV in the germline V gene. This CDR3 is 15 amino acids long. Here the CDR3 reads CASNQVLAGYNEQFF. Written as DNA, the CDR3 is TGTGCCAGCAACCAGGTGCTAGCGGGCTACAATGAGCAGTTCTTC. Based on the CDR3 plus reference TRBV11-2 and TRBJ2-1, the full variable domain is EAGVAQSPRYKIIEKRQSVAFWCNPISGHATLYWYQQILGQGPKLLIQFQNNGVVDDSQLPKDRFSAERLKGVDSTLKIQPAKLEDSAVYLCASNQVLAGYNEQFFGPGTRLTVL.

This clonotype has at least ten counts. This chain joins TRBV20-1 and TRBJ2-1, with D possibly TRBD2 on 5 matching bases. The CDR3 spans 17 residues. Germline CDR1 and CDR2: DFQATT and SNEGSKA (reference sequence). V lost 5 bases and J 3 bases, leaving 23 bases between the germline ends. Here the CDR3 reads CSAGKRSGSSLYNEQFF. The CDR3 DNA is TGCAGTGCTGGAAAGAGGTCGGGGAGCTCCCTCTACAATGAGCAGTTCTTC.

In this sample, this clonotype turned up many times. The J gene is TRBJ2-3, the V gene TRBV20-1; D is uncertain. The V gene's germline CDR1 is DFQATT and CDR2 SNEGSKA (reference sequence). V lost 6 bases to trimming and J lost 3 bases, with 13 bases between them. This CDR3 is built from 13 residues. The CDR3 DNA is TGCAGTGCCCGCTATGGACCGACAGATACGCAGTATTTT. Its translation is CSARYGPTDTQYF.

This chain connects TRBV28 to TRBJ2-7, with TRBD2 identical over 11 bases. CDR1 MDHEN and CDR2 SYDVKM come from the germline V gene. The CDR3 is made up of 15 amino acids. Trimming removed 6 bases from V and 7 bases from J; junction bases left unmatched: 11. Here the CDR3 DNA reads TGTGCCAGCAGCTCATCACTAGCGGGAGCAGGGGAGCAGTACTTC. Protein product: CASSSSLAGAGEQYF.

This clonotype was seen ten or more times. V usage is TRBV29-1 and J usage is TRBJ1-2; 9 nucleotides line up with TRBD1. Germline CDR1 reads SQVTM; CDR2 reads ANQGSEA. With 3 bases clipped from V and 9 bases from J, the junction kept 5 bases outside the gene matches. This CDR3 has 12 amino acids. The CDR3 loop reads CSVEVGQGSYTF. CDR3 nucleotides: TGCAGCGTTGAGGTGGGACAGGGAAGCTACACCTTC. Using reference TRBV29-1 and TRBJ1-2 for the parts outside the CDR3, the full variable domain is SAVISQKPSRDICQRGTSLTIQCQVDSQVTMMFWYRQQPGQSLTLIATANQGSEATYESGFVIDKFPISRPNLTFSTLTVSNMSPEDSSIYLCSVEVGQGSYTFGSGTRLTVV.

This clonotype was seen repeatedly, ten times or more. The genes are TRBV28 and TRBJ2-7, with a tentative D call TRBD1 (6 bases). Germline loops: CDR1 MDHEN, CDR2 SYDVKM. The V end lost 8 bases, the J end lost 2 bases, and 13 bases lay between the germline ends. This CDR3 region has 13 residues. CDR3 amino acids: CASRKQGPYEQYF. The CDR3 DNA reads TGTGCCAGCCGGAAGCAGGGGCCCTACGAGCAGTACTTC.

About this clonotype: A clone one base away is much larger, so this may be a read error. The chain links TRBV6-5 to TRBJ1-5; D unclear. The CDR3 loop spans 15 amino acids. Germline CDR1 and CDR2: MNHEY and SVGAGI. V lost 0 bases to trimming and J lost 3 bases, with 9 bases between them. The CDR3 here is CASSYSGRANQPQHF. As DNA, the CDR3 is TGTGCCAGCAGTTACTCGGGCCGGGCCAATCAGCCCCAGCATTTT.

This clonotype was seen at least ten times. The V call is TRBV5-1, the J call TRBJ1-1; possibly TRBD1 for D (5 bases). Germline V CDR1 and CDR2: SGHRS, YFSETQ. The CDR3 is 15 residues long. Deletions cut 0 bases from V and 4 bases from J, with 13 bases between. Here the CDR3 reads CASSLESAGGTEAFF. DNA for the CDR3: TGCGCCAGCAGCTTGGAGTCCGCGGGGGGCACTGAAGCTTTCTTT.

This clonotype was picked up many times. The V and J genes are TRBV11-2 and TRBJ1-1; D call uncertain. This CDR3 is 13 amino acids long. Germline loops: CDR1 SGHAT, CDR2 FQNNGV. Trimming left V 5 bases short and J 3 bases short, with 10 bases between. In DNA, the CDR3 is TGTGCCAGCAGCCCCAGCGGATACACTGAAGCTTTCTTT. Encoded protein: CASSPSGYTEAFF.

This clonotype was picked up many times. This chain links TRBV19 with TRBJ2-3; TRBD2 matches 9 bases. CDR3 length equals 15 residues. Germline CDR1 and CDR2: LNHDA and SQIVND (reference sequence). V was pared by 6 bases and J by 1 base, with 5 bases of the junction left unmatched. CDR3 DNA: TGTGCCAGTAGGAGTAGCGGGGGAGGCACAGATACGCAGTATTTT. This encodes CASRSSGGGTDTQYF.

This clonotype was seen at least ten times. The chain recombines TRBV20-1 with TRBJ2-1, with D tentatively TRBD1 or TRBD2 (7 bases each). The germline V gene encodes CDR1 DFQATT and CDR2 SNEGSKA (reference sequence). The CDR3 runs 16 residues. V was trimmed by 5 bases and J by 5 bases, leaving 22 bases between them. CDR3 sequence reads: CSAEGRGRMLHNEQFF. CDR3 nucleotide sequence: TGCAGTGCTGAAGGGAGGGGGCGTATGTTACACAATGAGCAGTTCTTC.

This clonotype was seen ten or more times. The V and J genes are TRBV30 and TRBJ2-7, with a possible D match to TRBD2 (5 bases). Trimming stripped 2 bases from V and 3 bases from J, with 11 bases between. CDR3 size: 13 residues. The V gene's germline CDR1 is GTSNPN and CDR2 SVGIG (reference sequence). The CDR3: CAWSWGRGYEQYF. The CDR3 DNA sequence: TGTGCCTGGAGTTGGGGTCGGGGCTACGAGCAGTACTTC. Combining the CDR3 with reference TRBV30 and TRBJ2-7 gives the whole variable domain SQTIHQWPATLVQPVGSPLSLECTVEGTSNPNLYWYRQAAGRGLQLLFYSVGIGQISSEVPQNLSASRPQDRQFILSSKKLLLSDSGFYLCAWSWGRGYEQYFGPGTRLTVT.

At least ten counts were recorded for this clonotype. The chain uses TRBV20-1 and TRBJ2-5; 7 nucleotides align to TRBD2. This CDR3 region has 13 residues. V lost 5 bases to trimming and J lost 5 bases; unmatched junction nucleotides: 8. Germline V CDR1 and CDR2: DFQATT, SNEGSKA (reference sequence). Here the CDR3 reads CSARPAGWETQYF. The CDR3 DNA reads TGCAGTGCTCGACCAGCGGGGTGGGAGACCCAGTACTTC.

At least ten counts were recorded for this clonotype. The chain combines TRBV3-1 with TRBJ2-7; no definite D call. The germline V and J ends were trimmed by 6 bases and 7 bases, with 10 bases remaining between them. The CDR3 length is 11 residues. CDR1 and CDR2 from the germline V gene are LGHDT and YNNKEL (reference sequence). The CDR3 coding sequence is TGTGCCAGCAGTGACACCCGTGAGCAGTACTTC. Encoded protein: CASSDTREQYF.

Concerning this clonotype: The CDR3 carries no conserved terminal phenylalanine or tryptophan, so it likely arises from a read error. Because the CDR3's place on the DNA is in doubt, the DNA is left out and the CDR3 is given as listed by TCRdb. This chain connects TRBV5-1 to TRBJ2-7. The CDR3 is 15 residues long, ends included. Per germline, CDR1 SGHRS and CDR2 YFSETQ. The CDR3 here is CASSLAAASPYEPYI.

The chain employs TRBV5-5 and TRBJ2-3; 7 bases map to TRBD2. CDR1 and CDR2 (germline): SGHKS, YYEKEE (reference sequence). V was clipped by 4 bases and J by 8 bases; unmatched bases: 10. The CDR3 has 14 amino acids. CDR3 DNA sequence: TGTGCCAGCAGCAGTACTAGCGTTACGGCTACGCAGTATTTT. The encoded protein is CASSSTSVTATQYF.